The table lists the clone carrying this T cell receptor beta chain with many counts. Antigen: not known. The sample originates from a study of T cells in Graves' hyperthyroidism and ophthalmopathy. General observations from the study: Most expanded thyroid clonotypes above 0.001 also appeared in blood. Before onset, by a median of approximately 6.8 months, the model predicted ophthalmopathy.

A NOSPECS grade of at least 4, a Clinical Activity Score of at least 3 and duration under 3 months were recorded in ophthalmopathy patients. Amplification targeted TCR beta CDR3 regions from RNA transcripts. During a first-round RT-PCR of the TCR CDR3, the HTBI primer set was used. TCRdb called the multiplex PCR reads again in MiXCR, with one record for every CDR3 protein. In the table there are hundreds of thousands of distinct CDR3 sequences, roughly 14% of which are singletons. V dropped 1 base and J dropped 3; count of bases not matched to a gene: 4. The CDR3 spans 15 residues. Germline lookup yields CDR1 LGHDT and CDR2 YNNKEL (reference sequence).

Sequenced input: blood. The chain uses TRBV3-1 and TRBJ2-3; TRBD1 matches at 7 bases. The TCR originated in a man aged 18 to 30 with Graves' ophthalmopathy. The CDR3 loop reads CASSQVRGHTDTQYF. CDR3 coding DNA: TGTGCCAGCAGCCAAGTTAGGGGGCATACAGATACGCAGTATTTT.